The 30 T cell receptor beta chains reported below all come from one sample, sequenced in a study of T cell responses to AZD1222 COVID-19 vaccine. Clones were read by immunoSEQ multiplex PCR, and TCRdb kept only the in-frame ones, dropping some. The table has about 220,000 clones, around 93% seen once. This specimen was peripheral blood, taken on day 0 of MenACWY control vaccination. These receptors were obtained from an adult in good health.

Only one count was recorded for this clone. V and J are TRBV30 and TRBJ1-5; D remains unclear. Trimming removed 4 bases at V and 0 bases at J, with 10 bases between. Germline CDR1 is GTSNPN and CDR2 is SVGIG (reference sequence). This CDR3 comprises 14 residues. CDR3 residues: CAWNPGYSNQPQHF. The CDR3 bases are TGTGCCTGGAATCCGGGCTATAGCAATCAGCCCCAGCATTTT.

To note about this clone: The junction does not match germline at one end; this may be a read error. The chain recombines TRBV12-3 or TRBV12-4 with TRBJ1-2, with TRBD1 identical over 7 bases. This CDR3 has 11 amino acids. The CDR3: CAEGAFPSYTF. DNA for the CDR3: TGCGCGGAGGGGGCTTTCCCGAGCTACACCTTC.

This chain connects TRBV28 to TRBJ1-2; unclear D gene. V was trimmed by 6 bases and J by 5 bases, leaving 22 bases between them. Germline values: CDR1 MDHEN, CDR2 SYDVKM. The length of the CDR3 is 16 residues. CDR3 amino acids: CASRNEDPRIGYGYTF. In nucleotides, the CDR3 is TGTGCCAGCAGAAACGAGGACCCCCGGATCGGATATGGCTACACCTTC.

CDR3 sequence (DNA): TGTGCCAGCAGCTTAACCCCCAGCAGGGGAAGTGGAAACACCATATATTTT. Its protein is CASSLTPSRGSGNTIYF. J is TRBJ1-3 and V is TRBV11-2; possibly TRBD1 for D (6 bases). The length of the CDR3 is 17 residues. Trimming took off 2 bases at V and 3 bases at J, with 17 bases between the two ends. CDR1 is SGHAT and CDR2 is FQNNGV in the germline V gene. Drawing the rest from reference TRBV11-2 and TRBJ1-3, the complete variable domain is EAGVAQSPRYKIIEKRQSVAFWCNPISGHATLYWYQQILGQGPKLLIQFQNNGVVDDSQLPKDRFSAERLKGVDSTLKIQPAKLEDSAVYLCASSLTPSRGSGNTIYFGEGSWLTVV.

The genes are TRBV2 and TRBJ2-2, with a possible D match to TRBD1 (5 bases). Trimming pared 6 bases from V and 0 bases from J, leaving 11 bases between. The CDR3 runs 15 residues. In germline, CDR1 is SNHLY, CDR2 FYNNEI. The CDR3 is CASRMTEANTGELFF. The CDR3 region has the DNA TGTGCCAGCAGGATGACAGAGGCGAACACCGGGGAGCTGTTTTTT.

This sequence joins TRBV19 and TRBJ1-5; maybe TRBD1 (6 bases). Germline CDR1 LNHDA, CDR2 SQIVND (reference sequence). The CDR3 consists of 14 residues. Trimming shortened V by 9 bases and J by 2 bases, and 14 bases separated the two germline ends. The CDR3 region is CASTWAGGNQPQHF. The CDR3 region has the DNA TGTGCCAGCACCTGGGCAGGGGGCAATCAGCCCCAGCATTTT. The variable domain in full, completed from reference TRBV19 and TRBJ1-5, reads DGGITQSPKYLFRKEGQNVTLSCEQNLNHDAMYWYRQDPGQGLRLIYYSQIVNDFQKGDIAEGYSVSREKKESFPLTVTSAQKNPTAFYLCASTWAGGNQPQHFGDGTRLSIL.

This chain connects TRBV4-2 to TRBJ2-7; 10 nucleotides align to TRBD2. Unmatched junction bases numbered 7, after V lost 2 bases and J lost 0 bases. Germline CDR1 reads LGHNA; CDR2 reads YNFKEQ. This CDR3 region has 17 residues. CDR3 sequence reads: CASSQLGSGGDSYEQYF. CDR3 DNA: TGTGCCAGCAGCCAACTAGGCAGCGGGGGGGACTCCTACGAGCAGTACTTC.

The chain couples TRBV7-8 to TRBJ2-3, with TRBD2 as a possible D gene (7 bases). Trimming removed 2 bases at V and 5 bases at J, with 14 bases between. Germline assignment: CDR1 SGHVS and CDR2 FQNEAQ. The CDR3 spans 15 residues. The CDR3 loop is CASSLIGGRIDTQYF. DNA for the CDR3: TGTGCCAGCAGCTTAATCGGGGGGCGTATAGATACGCAGTATTTT.

The rearrangement links TRBV5-5 to TRBJ2-7; TRBD1 aligns across 9 bases. The length of the CDR3 is 17 residues. V dropped 4 bases and J dropped 2; count of bases not matched to a gene: 13. The germline V gene encodes CDR1 SGHKS and CDR2 YYEKEE (reference sequence). The CDR3 nucleotides read TGTGCCAGCAGCCCCGCCCCGGGACAGGGTAATCCCTACGAGCAGTACTTC. Its translation is CASSPAPGQGNPYEQYF.

In this sample, this clone turned up a few times. The chain combines TRBV6-2 or TRBV6-3 with TRBJ1-5, with 7 bases matching TRBD1. V shed 6 bases and J 4 bases; nucleotides not matched to a gene: 15. CDR1 is MNHEY and CDR2 is SVGEGT in the germline V gene. The CDR3 has 17 amino acids. The DNA for the CDR3 is TGTGCCAGCAGCACTACTGAGAGGGGGCCACGGAATCAGCCCCAGCATTTT. Residues: CASSTTERGPRNQPQHF.

The V call is TRBV7-2, the J call TRBJ2-3; TRBD1 agrees at 9 bases. Per germline, CDR1 SGHTA and CDR2 FQGNSA. Losses at the gene ends were 5 bases for V and 3 bases for J; bases not matched to a gene: 6. The length of the CDR3 is 15 residues. In DNA, the CDR3 is TGTGCCAGCAGCCTGTACAGGGGGCGTACAGATACGCAGTATTTT. Amino acids: CASSLYRGRTDTQYF.

This clone was recorded only once. J is TRBJ1-2 and V is TRBV4-1; TRBD1 matches at 8 bases. The CDR3 extends over 14 amino acids. Germline-derived CDR1 and CDR2 are MGHRA and YSYEKL. Trimming cost V 2 bases and J 4 bases; bases outside gene matches: 3. The CDR3: CASSQTGQGYGYTF. The CDR3 nucleotides read TGCGCCAGCAGCCAAACTGGACAGGGCTATGGCTACACCTTC.

This chain uses TRBV7-2 with TRBJ1-2; 8 nucleotides match TRBD1. Germline lookup yields CDR1 SGHTA and CDR2 FQGNSA. The CDR3 is made up of 14 amino acids. Trimming removed 10 bases from V and 3 bases from J; junction bases left unmatched: 10. The CDR3 is CAIGTGSHYYGYTF. The DNA for the CDR3 is TGTGCCATTGGGACAGGCAGCCACTACTATGGCTACACCTTC.

This clone was detected only once. The V and J genes are TRBV28 and TRBJ1-4; maybe TRBD1 (5 bases). Trimming removed 5 bases at V and 5 bases at J, with 15 bases between. The germline CDR1 and CDR2 sequences are MDHEN and SYDVKM. The CDR3 extends over 15 amino acids. CDR3 bases: TGTGCCAGCAGTACCGGGGCCGTCCGAAATGAAAAACTGTTTTTT. It is translated as CASSTGAVRNEKLFF.

The chain joins TRBV5-4 to TRBJ1-3; TRBD1 matches at 7 bases. This CDR3 is 15 amino acids long. Germline trimming cut 4 bases from V and 2 bases from J; bases unmatched to any gene: 6. The V gene's germline CDR1 is SGHNT and CDR2 YYREEE (reference sequence). In DNA form, the CDR3 reads TGTGCCAGCAGCCTTGGGACAGCAACTGGAAACACCATATATTTT. Translating gives CASSLGTATGNTIYF. Full variable domain (missing parts from reference TRBV5-4 and TRBJ1-3): ETGVTQSPTHLIKTRGQQVTLRCSSQSGHNTVSWYQQALGQGPQFIFQYYREEENGRGNFPPRFSGLQFPNYSSELNVNALELDDSALYLCASSLGTATGNTIYFGEGSWLTVV.

This clone appeared a single time. The chain is built from TRBV9 and TRBJ2-7, with TRBD1 as a possible D gene (6 bases). The CDR3 length is 14 residues. The V gene's germline CDR1 is SGDLS and CDR2 YYNGEE. V shed 0 bases and J shed 4 bases, with 11 bases lying between them. The CDR3 nucleotides read TGTGCCAGCAGCGTAGGGGTAGGGGGATACGAGCAGTACTTC. Translation: CASSVGVGGYEQYF.

The chain employs TRBV5-1 and TRBJ1-1; D not certain. The CDR3 runs to 13 residues. V lost 4 bases and J lost 1, with 8 bases in between. The germline V gene encodes CDR1 SGHRS and CDR2 YFSETQ. The CDR3 coding sequence is TGCGCCAGCAGCAACCGGGAGAACACTGAAGCTTTCTTT. Translation: CASSNRENTEAFF.

The chain joins TRBV4-3 to TRBJ1-5, with TRBD1 matching 8 bases. V was clipped by 0 bases and J by 4 bases; unmatched bases: 2. The CDR3 covers 15 residues. Germline V gives CDR1 LGHNA, CDR2 YSLEER. The CDR3 reads CASSQDWDRNQPQHF. Written as DNA, the CDR3 is TGCGCCAGCAGCCAAGATTGGGACAGGAATCAGCCCCAGCATTTT.

The chain recombines TRBV6-5 with TRBJ1-1; 8 bases match TRBD1. V dropped 7 bases and J dropped 4; count of bases not matched to a gene: 8. The CDR3 totals 14 residues. Germline V gene data show CDR1 as MNHEY and CDR2 as SVGAGI. CDR3 sequence reads: CASTRTGRSTEAFF. CDR3 in DNA: TGTGCCAGCACACGGACAGGGCGGAGCACTGAAGCTTTCTTT.

V and J are TRBV27 and TRBJ2-1, with 11 bases that match TRBD1. Unmatched junction bases numbered 5, after V lost 5 bases and J lost 5 bases. The CDR3 contains 15 residues. Looked up from germline, CDR1 is MNHEY and CDR2 is SMNVEV (reference sequence). CDR3 amino acids: CASSLGTGGNNEQFF. The CDR3, as DNA: TGTGCCAGCAGTCTCGGGACAGGGGGTAACAATGAGCAGTTCTTC.

This chain connects TRBV7-9 to TRBJ2-1, with D perhaps TRBD1 or TRBD2 (6 bases each). Per the germline V gene, CDR1 is SEHNR and CDR2 is FQNEAQ (reference sequence). V lost 2 bases, J lost 9 bases, and 20 bases lay in between. This CDR3 is 16 amino acids long. The CDR3 reads CASSLTSWGARGEQFF. The CDR3 DNA is TGTGCCAGCAGCTTAACCAGTTGGGGGGCGCGGGGTGAGCAGTTCTTC.

The chain uses TRBV9 and TRBJ1-3, with 8 bases fitting TRBD1. Looked up from germline, CDR1 is SGDLS and CDR2 is YYNGEE. The CDR3 runs to 16 residues. The ends lost 3 bases at V and 4 bases at J; junction bases unmatched: 9. DNA of the CDR3: TGTGCCAGCAGCGCAACTCAGGGGGCGCTAGGAAACACCATATATTTT. Its protein product is CASSATQGALGNTIYF.

The rearrangement links TRBV27 to TRBJ1-6; D not resolved. Germline CDR1 reads MNHEY; CDR2 reads SMNVEV (reference sequence). The CDR3 is 13 residues long. Trimming took 5 bases from V and 10 from J, leaving 12 bases between them. The CDR3 DNA reads TGTGCCAGCAGTCTCATCAAAGAATCACCCCTCCACTTT. This gives the protein CASSLIKESPLHF.

A note on this clone: At one end, the junction sequence differs from germline, possibly due to a read error. The chain uses TRBV3-1 (or the pseudogene TRBV3-2) and TRBJ1-2; no firm D call. The CDR3 contains 12 residues. Germline CDR1 and CDR2: LGHDT and YNNKEL (reference sequence). The CDR3 here is CASSPGSLGFTF. The CDR3 DNA reads TGTGCCAGCAGTCCTGGATCTTTGGGCTTCACCTTC.

V and J are TRBV5-8 and TRBJ1-1, with D perhaps TRBD1 (6 bases). Trimming left V 2 bases short and J 5 bases short, with 22 bases between. CDR3 size: 17 residues. Germline lookup yields CDR1 SGHTS and CDR2 YDEGEE. The CDR3 DNA reads TGTGCCAGCAGCTTAGGGACATCCGGGGGCCGAGGAACTGAAGCTTTCTTT. Residues: CASSLGTSGGRGTEAFF.

CDR3 amino acids: CASRDYQETQYF. DNA of the CDR3: TGTGCCAGCAGGGACTACCAAGAGACCCAGTACTTC. The V and J genes are TRBV6-5 and TRBJ2-5; a weak D match, TRBD2 (5 bases). The germline CDR1 and CDR2 sequences are MNHEY and SVGAGI. Between the trimmed V and J ends, which lost 6 bases and 0 bases, there was a span of 5 bases. The CDR3 has 12 residues.

The chain combines TRBV30 with TRBJ2-1; possibly TRBD2 for D (6 bases). V was shortened by 0 bases and J by 10 bases, with 19 bases between the two germline ends. The CDR3 is 15 residues long. Germline V gene data show CDR1 as GTSNPN and CDR2 as SVGIG (reference sequence). CDR3 coding DNA: TGTGCCTGGAGTGTACCGACTAGGGGACGGCGGGAGCAGTTCTTC. This encodes CAWSVPTRGRREQFF. The variable domain in full, completed from reference TRBV30 and TRBJ2-1, reads SQTIHQWPATLVQPVGSPLSLECTVEGTSNPNLYWYRQAAGRGLQLLFYSVGIGQISSEVPQNLSASRPQDRQFILSSKKLLLSDSGFYLCAWSVPTRGRREQFFGPGTRLTVL.

V and J are TRBV11-3 and TRBJ1-6, with D perhaps matching TRBD1 (6 bases). Trimming pared 1 base from V and 0 bases from J, leaving 7 bases between. The CDR3 is 16 amino acids. CDR1 and CDR2 from the germline V gene are SGHNT and YENEEA. CDR3 in amino acids: CASSLGGGSYNSPLHF. The CDR3 DNA follows: TGTGCCAGCAGCTTAGGAGGGGGCTCCTATAATTCACCCCTCCACTTT.

The chain has TRBV27 and TRBJ2-7; D is ambiguous. The CDR3 runs 13 residues. Germline CDR1 MNHEY, CDR2 SMNVEV (reference sequence). Between the trimmed V and J ends, which lost 3 bases and 1 base, there was a span of 7 bases. CDR3 sequence: CASSLRPSYEQYF. The CDR3 nucleotides read TGTGCCAGCAGTTTGCGACCGTCCTACGAGCAGTACTTC.

The CDR3 coding sequence is TGCGCCAGCAGTGAAGGCGGGGGGAACACCGGGGAGCTGTTTTTT. Protein product: CASSEGGGNTGELFF. This chain uses TRBV10-2 with TRBJ2-2; 7 bases agree with TRBD2. This CDR3 is 15 amino acids long. Germline V gene data show CDR1 as WSHSY and CDR2 as SAAADI. The V gene end was trimmed by 3 bases and the J gene end by 1 base; junction bases not matched to a gene: 2.